This T cell receptor beta chain was identified during a study of blood T cells in healthy people across ages. Study summary: Template switching recovered approximately one barcoded beta molecule for every two T cells. Study outcomes and limitations: It was not known whether donors were CMV positive (a possible confounder of expanded clonotype changes). Estimated diversity, derived from one million T cells, was regarded as an underestimate. Reliance upon unsorted PBMCs precluded definitive naive versus antigen-experienced comparison.

A word on this clonotype: The antigen is undetermined.

Germline V gene data show CDR1 as SGHRS and CDR2 as YFSETQ. This CDR3 is built from 14 residues. V shed 2 bases and J shed 8 bases, with 11 bases lying between them. A sample-barcoded 5' primer and a J-beta primer mix were used in a second PCR of roughly 7 to 11 cycles. TCRdb ran MiXCR on the 5' RACE reads and lists one entry per CDR3 protein. This table holds about 1.8 million distinct CDR3 sequences, around 48% found once. The sample consisted of blood. The V gene is TRBV5-1, the J gene TRBJ1-6; D gene ambiguous. The TCR originated in a woman aged 35 to 49 in good health. CDR3 sequence (DNA): TGCGCCAGCAGCTTCGGAGGGTCCGATTCACCCCTCCACTTT. Encoded protein: CASSFGGSDSPLHF.